These T cell receptor beta chains were read from a single sample in a study of blood T cell repertoires in COVID-19. Clones were sequenced by immunoSEQ multiplex PCR, and TCRdb holds only the in-frame ones, with some missing. The sample includes tens of thousands of clones, around nine tenths of them seen just once. The source material was peripheral blood. These receptors all come from a man in his 60s with active COVID-19. Both conserved end residues are part of each CDR3. Each record gives: clone size, V gene, J gene, CDR3 protein. Clone sizes are given selectively: once, few, many, or a class where the clone is expanded.

size: NA
V: TRBV5-8
J: TRBJ1-6
CDR3: CASSFYTDGSPLHF

size: NA
V: TRBV4-2
J: TRBJ1-3
CDR3: CASSQGLRGARNTIYF

size: NA
V: TRBV10-2
J: TRBJ2-7
CDR3: CASRGTGGEYEQYF

size: NA
V: TRBV20-1
J: TRBJ2-3
CDR3: CSASGSGNTDTQYF

size: NA
V: TRBV10-1
J: TRBJ2-7
CDR3: CASSDASGSYEQYF

size: once
V: TRBV5-6
J: TRBJ2-5
CDR3: CASRGETQYF

size: NA
V: TRBV19
J: TRBJ2-7
CDR3: CASKSVAGVMYEQYF

size: NA
V: TRBV11-2
J: TRBJ2-1
CDR3: CASSGSLAGGDEQFF

size: NA
V: TRBV7-2
J: TRBJ2-1
CDR3: CASTTRTSNNEQFF

size: NA
V: TRBV28
J: TRBJ2-5
CDR3: CASSLGGSGETQYF

size: NA
V: TRBV11-2
J: TRBJ2-1
CDR3: CASSLLGTSGSYEQFF

size: NA
V: TRBV4-2
J: TRBJ1-3
CDR3: CASSPGVYGNTIYF

size: NA
V: TRBV4-1
J: TRBJ2-7
CDR3: CASSQDLLAGAEQYF

size: NA
V: TRBV6-5
J: TRBJ2-5
CDR3: CASSKRRVQETQYF

size: NA
V: TRBV7-6
J: TRBJ2-3
CDR3: CASSPGTGSTDTQYF

size: NA
V: TRBV27
J: TRBJ2-7
CDR3: CASSGTSSSYEQYF

size: NA
V: TRBV2
J: TRBJ2-1
CDR3: CASSEDIGVAGLPYNEQFF

size: few
V: TRBV6-2/TRBV6-3
J: TRBJ1-3
CDR3: CASSYEQGSSGNTIYF

size: few
V: TRBV6-5
J: TRBJ2-2
CDR3: CASIWEAGTGELFF

size: NA
V: TRBV7-9
J: TRBJ2-7
CDR3: CASSPTTGNEQYF

size: once
V: TRBV20-1
J: TRBJ2-7
CDR3: CSASPMAGVGYEQYF

size: NA
V: TRBV27
J: TRBJ2-5
CDR3: CASSLVLGGETQYF

size: NA
V: TRBV24-1
J: TRBJ2-3
CDR3: CATSGGKGSTDTQYF

size: NA
V: TRBV6-5
J: TRBJ1-3
CDR3: CASSYRQIPSGNTIYF

size: NA
V: TRBV5-1
J: TRBJ1-1
CDR3: CASSFTGQVGGTEAFF

size: NA
V: TRBV7-9
J: TRBJ2-6
CDR3: CASSSHRERSSGANVLTF

size: NA
V: TRBV5-8
J: TRBJ2-5
CDR3: CASRQGTSGRPQETQYF

size: NA
V: TRBV7-3
J: TRBJ2-6
CDR3: CASSRQRTGGSGANVLTF

size: once
V: TRBV6-2/TRBV6-3
J: TRBJ2-3
CDR3: CASSPRRDTQYF

size: NA
V: TRBV6-5
J: TRBJ2-1
CDR3: CASRGVWDTYNEQFF

size: NA
V: TRBV11-2
J: TRBJ1-4
CDR3: CASSRGQSYNEKLFF

size: NA
V: TRBV5-1
J: TRBJ2-5
CDR3: CASSNPTGGNQETQYF

size: few
V: TRBV7-3
J: TRBJ2-7
CDR3: CASSLKRDHEQYF

size: NA
V: TRBV5-1
J: TRBJ2-3
CDR3: CASSPQGAPDTQYF

size: NA
V: TRBV7-2
J: TRBJ2-3
CDR3: CASSFLGGRGSDTQYF